This passage covers 28 T cell receptor beta chains from one sample sequenced in a study of CD8 T cells in ankylosing spondylitis. Via MiXCR, TCRdb re-called the 5' RACE reads, giving one row per CDR3 protein. The repertoire has 200,000 to 250,000 distinct CDR3 sequences, over 9.5% of them found once; the top ten carry about a fifth. Sequencing used blood, either unsorted or a sorted T cell fraction (not recorded which). The origin of the receptors is a male donor with ankylosing spondylitis or in good health (not recorded which).

This clonotype showed up many times. The rearrangement links TRBV12-3 or TRBV12-4 to TRBJ2-1; TRBD2 aligns across 8 bases. The CDR3 sequence is 14 residues long. Unmatched junction bases numbered 5, after V lost 1 base and J lost 9 bases. The CDR3 is CASSLEVLAAEQFF. For the CDR3, the DNA is TGTGCCAGCAGTTTAGAGGTACTAGCGGCTGAGCAGTTCTTC.

About this clonotype itself: Since a much larger clone is just one base distant, this may be a read error. V gene TRBV6-5 combines with J gene TRBJ1-2, with D maybe TRBD1 (5 bases). The CDR3 loop spans 16 amino acids. Looked up from germline, CDR1 is MNHEY and CDR2 is SVGAGI. The CDR3 here is CASSLTPQAFNYGYPF. Here the CDR3 DNA reads TGTGCCAGCAGTCTTACTCCACAGGCCTTTAACTATGGCTACCCCTTC.

This clonotype turned up a few times. CDR3 in DNA: TGTGCCAGCAGTGCAGGGGGCCCGGGAGAGCAGTACTTC. It translates to CASSAGGPGEQYF. This chain connects TRBV27 to TRBJ2-7, with 8 bases that match TRBD1. This CDR3 contains 13 residues. Germline V lookup: CDR1 MNHEY, CDR2 SMNVEV (reference sequence). J lost 7 bases, V lost 5 bases, and 7 bases had no gene match.

This chain links TRBV20-1 with TRBJ2-5, with TRBD2 identical over 11 bases. In germline, CDR1 is DFQATT, CDR2 SNEGSKA (reference sequence). The V segment lost 4 bases and the J segment 2 bases; nucleotides outside the gene matches: 0. This CDR3 is 13 amino acids long. As DNA, the CDR3 is TGCAGTGCTACTAGCGGGGGGCAAGAGACCCAGTACTTC. It encodes CSATSGGQETQYF.

The chain uses TRBV6-1 and TRBJ2-7, with 10 positions matching TRBD1. Trimming at V came to 7 bases and at J to 0 bases, leaving 3 bases not matched to a gene. The CDR3 has 14 amino acids. Germline V gene data show CDR1 as MNHNS and CDR2 as SASEGT. CDR3 amino acids: CASIRTGGSYEQYF. The CDR3 nucleotides read TGTGCCAGCATCCGGACAGGGGGCTCCTACGAGCAGTACTTC.

The chain is built from TRBV5-1 and TRBJ2-2, with TRBD1 identical over 11 bases. Germline assignment: CDR1 SGHRS and CDR2 YFSETQ. Trimming at V came to 7 bases and at J to 6 bases, leaving 2 bases not matched to a gene. This CDR3 region has 13 residues. DNA for the CDR3: TGCGCCAGCCAGGGACAGGGGGCCGGGGAGCTGTTTTTT. Its protein product is CASQGQGAGELFF.

This clonotype occurred many times. The chain uses TRBV12-3 or TRBV12-4 and TRBJ1-1; no reliable D call. The CDR3 totals 15 residues. V shed 5 bases and J shed 1 base, with 14 bases lying between them. In nucleotides, the CDR3 is TGTGCCAGCAGTCGATATGAGGACCGGAACACTGAAGCTTTCTTT. It encodes CASSRYEDRNTEAFF.

This clonotype was counted ten times or more. This chain connects TRBV12-3 or TRBV12-4 to TRBJ2-5; 8 bases are a match to TRBD1. With V trimmed by 6 bases and J by 1 base, 4 bases remained unmatched. This CDR3 contains 14 residues. The CDR3 sequence: CASSPQGAQETQYF. For the CDR3, the DNA is TGTGCCAGCAGCCCTCAGGGGGCCCAAGAGACCCAGTACTTC.

By share of the sample, this clonotype is large. The J gene is TRBJ2-7, the V gene TRBV27, with D uncertain. The CDR3 runs 13 residues. V gave up 2 bases and J gave up 6 bases, with 11 bases separating them. Germline CDR1 MNHEY, CDR2 SMNVEV (reference sequence). The CDR3 protein is CASSLNMMGEQYF. The CDR3 DNA reads TGTGCCAGCAGTTTAAATATGATGGGCGAGCAGTACTTC.

This clonotype occurred a few times. The CDR3 spells CASSQGQGASYEQYF. DNA of the CDR3: TGTGCCAGCAGCCAAGGACAGGGGGCTTCCTACGAGCAGTACTTC. The V gene is TRBV4-2, the J gene TRBJ2-7, with 10 bases matching TRBD1. The CDR3 has 15 amino acids. Per germline, CDR1 LGHNA and CDR2 YNFKEQ. With V trimmed by 1 base and J by 1 base, 1 base remained unmatched.

The table lists this clonotype with many counts. The chain recombines TRBV5-1 with TRBJ2-7; TRBD1 is a possible D gene (6 bases). Trimming stripped 0 bases from V and 7 bases from J, with 11 bases between. The CDR3 is 13 amino acids. The germline CDR1 and CDR2 sequences are SGHRS and YFSETQ. The CDR3 is CASSLDRVFEQYF. CDR3 DNA sequence: TGCGCCAGCAGCTTGGACAGGGTTTTTGAGCAGTACTTC.

The chain uses TRBV20-1 and TRBJ1-1; D is possibly TRBD1 (5 bases). The CDR3 spans 15 residues. The germline V gene has CDR1 DFQATT and CDR2 SNEGSKA (reference sequence). V was pared by 6 bases and J by 5 bases, with 22 bases between. DNA for the CDR3: TGCAGTGCCGAGAACCCGCAGGGCGATGGGACTGAAGCTTTCTTT. This codes for CSAENPQGDGTEAFF.

V and J are TRBV7-2 and TRBJ2-4; 7 nucleotides agree with TRBD2. The length of the CDR3 is 14 residues. Looked up from germline, CDR1 is SGHTA and CDR2 is FQGNSA. The V gene end was trimmed by 5 bases and the J gene end by 0 bases; junction bases not matched to a gene: 1. DNA of the CDR3: TGTGCCAGCAGCCAGCGGGAAGCCAAAAACATTCAGTACTTC. This translates into CASSQREAKNIQYF.

This clonotype has a count of ten or more. Here the CDR3 DNA reads TGTGCCAGCAGCTTACGGGTCAATGAGCAGTTCTTC. Translation gives CASSLRVNEQFF. The gene calls are TRBV7-3 and TRBJ2-1; D remains unclear. The CDR3 runs 12 residues. Germline V CDR1 and CDR2: SGHTA, FQGTGA. Trimming shortened V by 2 bases and J by 6 bases, and 5 bases separated the two germline ends. The full variable domain, rest sourced from reference TRBV7-3 and TRBJ2-1, is GAGVSQTPSNKVTEKGKYVELRCDPISGHTALYWYRQSLGQGPEFLIYFQGTGAADDSGLPNDRFFAVRPEGSVSTLKIQRTERGDSAVYLCASSLRVNEQFFGPGTRLTVL.

The chain is built from TRBV20-1 and TRBJ1-6; TRBD1 aligns across 7 bases. The CDR3 runs to 14 residues. Germline CDR1 reads DFQATT; CDR2 reads SNEGSKA (reference sequence). V lost 3 bases and J lost 7; bases outside the gene matches: 6. Here the CDR3 DNA reads TGCAGTGCTAGGGGGGACAGTGTCAATTCACCCCTCCACTTT. Protein: CSARGDSVNSPLHF.

This clonotype was counted between two and nine times. This chain uses TRBV20-1 with TRBJ2-2; D could derive from TRBD1 or TRBD2 (5 bases each). V lost 5 bases and J 8 bases, leaving 21 bases between the germline ends. The germline V gene has CDR1 DFQATT and CDR2 SNEGSKA (reference sequence). The CDR3 consists of 15 residues. The CDR3 region is CSAASMGQRRGELFF. Written as DNA, the CDR3 is TGCAGTGCTGCTTCTATGGGGCAGCGGAGAGGGGAGCTGTTTTTT.

This clonotype was observed at least ten times. The chain links TRBV6-1 to TRBJ1-6; no definite D call. Trimming cost V 7 bases and J 9 bases, with 28 bases left between them. This CDR3 has 18 amino acids. Per germline, CDR1 MNHNS and CDR2 SASEGT. The CDR3 DNA follows: TGTGCCAGCACTCTATCCCCTTTTCGAACAGTCCTCAGTTCACCCCTCCACTTT. Translation gives CASTLSPFRTVLSSPLHF.

This clonotype was counted a few times. The V gene is TRBV5-1, the J gene TRBJ2-3; 13 nucleotides match TRBD2. The CDR3 consists of 17 residues. V dropped 4 bases and J dropped 1; count of bases not matched to a gene: 6. In germline, CDR1 is SGHRS, CDR2 YFSETQ. The CDR3 spells CASSRGTSGAGTDTQYF. As DNA, the CDR3 is TGCGCCAGCAGCAGAGGGACTAGCGGGGCCGGCACAGATACGCAGTATTTT. The complete variable domain, with remaining parts taken from reference TRBV5-1 and TRBJ2-3, reads KAGVTQTPRYLIKTRGQQVTLSCSPISGHRSVSWYQQTPGQGLQFLFEYFSETQRNKGNFPGRFSGRQFSNSRSEMNVSTLELGDSALYLCASSRGTSGAGTDTQYFGPGTRLTVL.

The sample holds many counts of this clonotype. The DNA of the CDR3 is TGTGCCAGCAGTTACTCGAGCGCAGGAGGCACTGAAGCTTTCTTT. This gives the protein CASSYSSAGGTEAFF. The genes are TRBV6-2 or TRBV6-3 and TRBJ1-1, with no clear D. The CDR3 spans 15 residues. Germline V gives CDR1 MNHEY, CDR2 SVGEGT. V shed 0 bases and J shed 4 bases, with 12 bases lying between them.

This chain uses TRBV13 with TRBJ2-7; TRBD1 or TRBD2 may be the D gene (6 bases each). Germline V gene lookup returns CDR1 PRHDT and CDR2 FYEKMQ (reference sequence). This CDR3 spans 17 amino acids. V was clipped by 0 bases and J by 6 bases, with 21 bases between them. The CDR3 sequence is CASSLGLGTQGGTEQYF. The DNA for the CDR3 is TGTGCCAGCAGCTTAGGCCTCGGCACACAAGGGGGGACCGAGCAGTACTTC.

This chain connects TRBV3-1 to TRBJ2-5; D ambiguous. V was trimmed by 1 base and J by 4 bases, leaving 10 bases between them. The germline gives CDR1 LGHDT, CDR2 YNNKEL (reference sequence). The CDR3 is made up of 14 amino acids. CDR3 region: CASSQGHLGETQYF. DNA of the CDR3: TGTGCCAGCAGCCAAGGCCACTTGGGAGAGACCCAGTACTTC.

In its sample, this clonotype was seen many times. The rearrangement uses TRBV20-1 and TRBJ1-6, with TRBD1 matching 8 bases. This CDR3 is built from 15 residues. The J segment lost 5 bases and the V segment lost 3 bases, leaving 6 bases of the junction unmatched. CDR1 is DFQATT and CDR2 is SNEGSKA in the germline V gene (reference sequence). As DNA, the CDR3 is TGCAGTGCTAGCCCTGGACAGGGAAATAATTCACCCCTCCACTTT. Amino acid sequence: CSASPGQGNNSPLHF.

The table lists this clonotype with many counts. The chain is built from TRBV9 and TRBJ2-1; D tentatively reads TRBD1 or TRBD2 (5 bases each). This CDR3 has 15 amino acids. V was cut by 7 bases and J by 1 base, with 15 bases left in between. The germline CDR1 and CDR2 sequences are SGDLS and YYNGEE. CDR3 in amino acids: CASVAGTDSYNEQFF. CDR3 nucleotide sequence: TGTGCCAGCGTCGCCGGGACGGATTCCTACAATGAGCAGTTCTTC.

This clonotype appeared once. The CDR3 DNA follows: TGTGCCAGCAGCAAACGGGACTACAATGAGCAGTTCTTC. This encodes CASSKRDYNEQFF. The chain combines TRBV11-3 with TRBJ2-1; tentative D call: TRBD2 (5 bases). The length of the CDR3 is 13 residues. V was shortened by 5 bases and J by 3 bases, with 8 bases between the two germline ends. Germline values: CDR1 SGHNT, CDR2 YENEEA.

This clonotype was seen a few times. This CDR3 reads CASSQLGVETQYF. In DNA form, the CDR3 reads TGCGCCAGCAGCCAACTAGGGGTGGAGACCCAGTACTTC. The gene calls are TRBV5-1 and TRBJ2-5; possibly TRBD1 or TRBD2 for D (5 bases each). The ends were cut back, 4 bases at V and 5 bases at J, with 12 bases in the middle. Germline V CDR1 and CDR2: SGHRS, YFSETQ. This CDR3 has 13 residues.

This clonotype has just a few counts. The chain couples TRBV7-3 to TRBJ2-1; a weak D match, TRBD2 (7 bases). The germline CDR1 and CDR2 sequences are SGHTA and FQGTGA. Trimming took 5 bases from V and 4 from J, leaving 12 bases between them. CDR3 size: 14 residues. The DNA for the CDR3 is TGTGCCAGCAGCGCCGGGGGGCTTTACAATGAGCAGTTCTTC. Protein: CASSAGGLYNEQFF.

This clonotype was seen a few times. The CDR3 DNA follows: TGCGCCAGCAGCTTACTAGCGGGGGGTACTAACAATGAGCAGTTCTTC. Translation: CASSLLAGGTNNEQFF. The V call is TRBV5-1, the J call TRBJ2-1; TRBD2 agrees at 12 bases. The V segment lost 2 bases and the J segment 5 bases; nucleotides outside the gene matches: 5. CDR1 SGHRS and CDR2 YFSETQ come from the germline V gene. The CDR3 covers 16 residues.

The chain links TRBV29-1 to TRBJ2-5; perhaps TRBD1 as D (6 bases). Trimming removed 4 bases at V and 5 bases at J, with 14 bases between. The CDR3 has 13 amino acids. Germline CDR1 is SQVTM and CDR2 is ANQGSEA. The CDR3: CSVGAGVEETQYF. CDR3 nucleotides: TGCAGCGTTGGGGCAGGGGTTGAGGAGACCCAGTACTTC.